The following is a T cell receptor beta chain sequence with its context. Its specificity is not known. The data stem from a study of cytomegalovirus exposure and HLA in healthy donors. Findings of the study overall: The authors enumerated some 160 TCR beta chains as linked to cytomegalovirus. Per a later analysis, HLA-associated TCR beta chains showed more clonal expansion than other, equally common TCR beta chains.

Primers for the PCR totalled 60 Vbeta and 13 Jbeta. Repertoires were generated with immunoSEQ multiplex PCR, while TCRdb's copy carries only in-frame clones and drops some. The top ten clones hold about 0.47% of a sample with roughly 230,000 clones, around four fifths of them seen once. This CDR3 region has 14 residues. Between the trimmed V and J ends, which lost 1 base and 5 bases, there was a span of 11 bases. Germline assignment: CDR1 KGHSH and CDR2 LQKENI. This chain joins TRBV18 and TRBJ2-5, with no clear D. This clonotype originated in a boy between 5 and 17 years old in good health and CMV-seronegative. The sequenced material came from PBMCs. The CDR3 loop reads CASSPRDVGETQYF. For the CDR3, the DNA is TGTGCCAGCTCACCACGAGACGTCGGGGAGACCCAGTACTTC.